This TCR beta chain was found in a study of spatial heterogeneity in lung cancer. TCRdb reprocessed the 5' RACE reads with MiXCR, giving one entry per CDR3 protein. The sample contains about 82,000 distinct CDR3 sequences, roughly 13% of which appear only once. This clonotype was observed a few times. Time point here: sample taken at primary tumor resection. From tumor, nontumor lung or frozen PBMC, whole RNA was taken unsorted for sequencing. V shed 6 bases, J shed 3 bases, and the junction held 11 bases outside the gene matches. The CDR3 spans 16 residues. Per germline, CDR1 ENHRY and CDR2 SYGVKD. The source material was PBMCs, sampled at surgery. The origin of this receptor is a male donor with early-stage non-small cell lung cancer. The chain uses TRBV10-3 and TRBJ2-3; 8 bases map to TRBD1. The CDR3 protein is CAIRTGTGKTTDTQYF. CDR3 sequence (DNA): TGTGCCATCAGGACCGGGACAGGTAAAACGACAGATACGCAGTATTTT.